The 27 T cell receptor beta chains below all came from one sample that was sequenced in a study of cytomegalovirus exposure and HLA in healthy donors. Researchers ran the PCR with 60 Vbeta and 13 Jbeta primers. Using immunoSEQ multiplex PCR, the repertoire was profiled, and TCRdb retains in-frame clones only, with some absent. This table has about 85,000 clones, about 80% appearing once. Sequenced: PBMCs. All receptors come from a woman between 50 and 59 years old in good health and CMV-seropositive.

This clone was observed a few times. J is TRBJ1-2 and V is TRBV25-1, with D possibly being TRBD1 (5 bases). Trimming pared 4 bases from V and 8 bases from J, leaving 14 bases between. The CDR3 has 13 amino acids. Germline values: CDR1 MGHDK, CDR2 SYGVNS. CDR3 residues: CASSGGGGEGYTF. The CDR3 DNA reads as TGTGCCAGCAGTGGGGGCGGAGGGGAGGGCTACACCTTC.

This chain uses TRBV9 with TRBJ2-7, with 7 bases aligning to TRBD2. V trimming: 0 bases; J trimming: 5 bases; junction bases outside the gene matches: 8. This CDR3 has 15 residues. CDR1 and CDR2 (germline): SGDLS, YYNGEE. The CDR3 region is CASSVGSGGLNEQYF. The CDR3, as DNA: TGTGCCAGCAGCGTAGGTTCCGGGGGGTTAAACGAGCAGTACTTC.

The J gene is TRBJ1-5, the V gene TRBV29-1, with 8 bases identical to TRBD1. The CDR3 consists of 13 residues. In germline, CDR1 is SQVTM, CDR2 ANQGSEA. V lost 6 bases and J lost 7; bases outside the gene matches: 8. The CDR3 loop reads CSVLQGDSQPQHF. CDR3 coding DNA: TGCAGCGTGCTACAGGGGGATTCCCAGCCCCAGCATTTT.

V and J are TRBV15 and TRBJ2-7; TRBD1 matches 9 bases. Germline values: CDR1 LNHNV, CDR2 YYDKDF (reference sequence). V lost 3 bases to trimming and J lost 9 bases; unmatched junction nucleotides: 9. The CDR3 has 14 amino acids. The CDR3 DNA sequence: TGTGCCACCAGCAGGGACAGGGGAACCACTCGGCAGTACTTC. Translating it yields CATSRDRGTTRQYF.

The V gene is TRBV18, the J gene TRBJ1-2; the match to TRBD1 covers 9 bases. The CDR3 extends over 15 amino acids. V was pared by 3 bases and J by 5 bases, with 7 bases of the junction left unmatched. The germline V gene has CDR1 KGHSH and CDR2 LQKENI. The DNA of the CDR3 is TGTGCCAGCTCACCCCAGACAGGGGGAGTTTATGGCTACACCTTC. As protein: CASSPQTGGVYGYTF.

The V call is TRBV4-1, the J call TRBJ1-2; TRBD1 matches 7 bases. The J segment lost 4 bases and the V segment lost 1 base, leaving 15 bases of the junction unmatched. The CDR3 loop spans 18 amino acids. Germline V lookup: CDR1 MGHRA, CDR2 YSYEKL. CDR3 in amino acids: CASSQGGGRGQLPYGYTF. The CDR3, as DNA: TGCGCCAGCAGCCAAGGTGGGGGAAGGGGACAGCTACCCTATGGCTACACCTTC.

This clone occurred once. The gene calls are TRBV30 and TRBJ2-2; no definite D call. CDR3 length: 14 residues. Germline loops: CDR1 GTSNPN, CDR2 SVGIG (reference sequence). With 0 bases removed from V and 1 base from J, the gap between germline ends came to 6 bases. This CDR3 reads CAWSVFVNTGELFF. The CDR3 nucleotides read TGTGCCTGGAGTGTATTCGTGAACACCGGGGAGCTGTTTTTT.

The chain links TRBV25-1 to TRBJ1-3, with TRBD1 matching 7 bases. Per the germline V gene, CDR1 is MGHDK and CDR2 is SYGVNS. The CDR3 contains 14 residues. Unmatched junction bases numbered 4, after V lost 5 bases and J lost 3 bases. The CDR3 loop is CASSPGTDGNTIYF. Here the CDR3 DNA reads TGTGCCAGCAGTCCTGGGACAGATGGAAACACCATATATTTT.

This clone has only a few counts. CDR3: CASTVVGAGEKLFF. The CDR3 DNA reads as TGTGCCAGCACCGTCGTGGGGGCCGGGGAAAAACTGTTTTTT. The rearrangement links TRBV2 to TRBJ1-4, with D possibly matching TRBD1 (6 bases). The germline V gene has CDR1 SNHLY and CDR2 FYNNEI. With 7 bases removed from V and 8 bases from J, the gap between germline ends came to 17 bases. CDR3 size: 14 residues.

Only a few counts were recorded for this clone. This rearrangement joins TRBV11-2 to TRBJ1-4; D gene ambiguous. V lost 6 bases and J lost 7, with 9 bases in between. This CDR3 region has 12 residues. Germline-derived CDR1 and CDR2 are SGHAT and FQNNGV. The CDR3 reads CASRGGAEKLFF. In DNA form, the CDR3 reads TGTGCCAGCAGGGGAGGAGCTGAAAAACTGTTTTTT.

The rearrangement joins TRBV30 to TRBJ2-3; D gene unclear. There are 13 residues in the CDR3. Trimming removed 0 bases at V and 5 bases at J, with 9 bases between. In germline, CDR1 is GTSNPN, CDR2 SVGIG (reference sequence). CDR3 amino acids: CAWSVLSRDTQYF. The DNA for the CDR3 is TGTGCCTGGAGTGTACTATCGAGAGATACGCAGTATTTT.

In its sample, this clone was seen once. The chain is built from TRBV7-2 and TRBJ1-5, with TRBD1 matching 8 bases. The CDR3 consists of 15 residues. CDR1 and CDR2 (germline): SGHTA, FQGNSA. The V gene end was trimmed by 4 bases and the J gene end by 1 base; junction bases not matched to a gene: 3. The CDR3 coding sequence is TGTGCCAGCAGCTACTGGACAGGGAGCAATCAGCCCCAGCATTTT. This gives the protein CASSYWTGSNQPQHF.

This chain links TRBV27 with TRBJ2-7; 7 bases are a match to TRBD2. The CDR3 has 15 amino acids. Germline V lookup: CDR1 MNHEY, CDR2 SMNVEV (reference sequence). J lost 5 bases, V lost 2 bases, and 9 bases had no gene match. The CDR3 loop is CASSLTQSREDEQYF. In DNA form, the CDR3 reads TGTGCCAGCAGTTTAACCCAGTCCCGGGAGGACGAGCAGTACTTC.

V gene TRBV30 combines with J gene TRBJ1-1; no clear D. V was clipped by 3 bases and J by 1 base, with 6 bases between them. Germline CDR1 is GTSNPN and CDR2 is SVGIG (reference sequence). The CDR3 consists of 12 residues. In DNA form, the CDR3 reads TGTGCCTGGAGCGTCTCGAACACTGAAGCTTTCTTT. Protein: CAWSVSNTEAFF. The complete variable domain, with remaining parts taken from reference TRBV30 and TRBJ1-1, reads SQTIHQWPATLVQPVGSPLSLECTVEGTSNPNLYWYRQAAGRGLQLLFYSVGIGQISSEVPQNLSASRPQDRQFILSSKKLLLSDSGFYLCAWSVSNTEAFFGQGTRLTVV.

The V gene is TRBV7-2, the J gene TRBJ2-5; D might be TRBD2 (6 bases). Trimming removed 1 base from V and 4 bases from J, with 13 bases in between. CDR1 SGHTA and CDR2 FQGNSA come from the germline V gene. The CDR3 length is 15 residues. The CDR3 DNA sequence: TGTGCCAGCAGCTTAGACTCGGGAGTCTTAGAGACCCAGTACTTC. It translates to CASSLDSGVLETQYF.

This clone was seen a few times. This CDR3 is CASIPIGGTEAFF. The CDR3 nucleotides read TGTGCCAGCATTCCCATCGGGGGCACTGAAGCTTTCTTT. V is TRBV6-6 and J is TRBJ1-1; perhaps TRBD1 as D (5 bases). Trimming took off 7 bases at V and 4 bases at J, with 13 bases between the two ends. The CDR3 contains 13 residues. CDR1 is MNHNY, CDR2 SVGAGI, per germline (reference sequence).

This rearrangement joins TRBV11-1 to TRBJ2-1; TRBD2 is a possible D gene (6 bases). From germline, CDR1 is SGHAT and CDR2 FQDESV (reference sequence). The CDR3 covers 14 residues. V was shortened by 5 bases and J by 4 bases, with 12 bases between the two germline ends. The CDR3 region has the DNA TGTGCCAGCAGCCGACTAGTAGGTTACAATGAGCAGTTCTTC. This translates into CASSRLVGYNEQFF.

The chain combines TRBV4-1 with TRBJ2-1; 9 positions match TRBD2. The ends lost 0 bases at V and 12 bases at J; junction bases unmatched: 15. Germline lookup yields CDR1 MGHRA and CDR2 YSYEKL. The CDR3 has 17 amino acids. CDR3 sequence reads: CASSQDREGLAPKAQFF. The CDR3 region has the DNA TGCGCCAGCAGCCAAGACCGAGAGGGACTAGCCCCCAAGGCGCAGTTCTTC.

This chain connects TRBV6-1 to TRBJ1-5, with D uncertain. The V end lost 2 bases, the J end lost 0 bases, and 8 bases lay between the germline ends. The germline gives CDR1 MNHNS, CDR2 SASEGT. CDR3 size: 15 residues. The DNA of the CDR3 is TGTGCCAGCAGTGAACCACACAGTAGCAATCAGCCCCAGCATTTT. Encoded protein: CASSEPHSSNQPQHF.

The chain is built from TRBV19 and TRBJ1-2; 9 bases align to TRBD1. V lost 7 bases to trimming and J lost 6 bases; unmatched junction nucleotides: 9. The CDR3 is made up of 14 amino acids. Germline V gene lookup returns CDR1 LNHDA and CDR2 SQIVND (reference sequence). The CDR3 sequence is CASKTLGTGNGYTF. CDR3 bases: TGTGCCAGTAAGACACTGGGGACAGGGAATGGCTACACCTTC.

This clone was recorded once. The chain carries TRBV29-1 and TRBJ2-3; 9 positions agree with TRBD1. There are 15 residues in the CDR3. Per germline, CDR1 SQVTM and CDR2 ANQGSEA. V lost 3 bases and J lost 2; bases outside the gene matches: 6. In nucleotides, the CDR3 is TGCAGCGTTGAGGGGGGGACAGGGACCACAGATACGCAGTATTTT. This sequence encodes CSVEGGTGTTDTQYF.

The chain is built from TRBV2 and TRBJ1-5; D is perhaps TRBD1 (6 bases). Germline CDR1 reads SNHLY; CDR2 reads FYNNEI. Trimming pared 7 bases from V and 7 bases from J, leaving 14 bases between. The CDR3 has 13 residues. The CDR3, as DNA: TGTGCCAGCACCCTCAGGGGCGACCAGCCCCAGCATTTT. Protein sequence: CASTLRGDQPQHF.

The table lists this clone with a few counts. The chain links TRBV27 to TRBJ2-5; possible D gene TRBD1, 6 bases. V was pared by 3 bases and J by 5 bases, with 10 bases between. From germline, CDR1 is MNHEY and CDR2 SMNVEV (reference sequence). The CDR3 loop spans 13 amino acids. CDR3 nucleotides: TGTGCCAGCAGTTTTCGCAGGGGTGAGACCCAGTACTTC. Translation: CASSFRRGETQYF.

This clone is a singleton in its sample. This rearrangement joins TRBV6-1 to TRBJ1-2; 7 bases fit TRBD1. This CDR3 spans 16 amino acids. The trim removed 0 bases at V and 5 bases at J, leaving 9 bases unmatched. Looked up from germline, CDR1 is MNHNS and CDR2 is SASEGT. CDR3 in amino acids: CASSEAGTGAYYGYTF. The DNA for the CDR3 is TGTGCCAGCAGTGAAGCGGGCACAGGGGCGTATTATGGCTACACCTTC.

CDR3 DNA: TGTGCCAGCGGCAGGACAGGGCAGGCAGATACGCAGTATTTT. Amino acid sequence: CASGRTGQADTQYF. V and J are TRBV6-1 and TRBJ2-3; 8 nucleotides align to TRBD1. Looked up from germline, CDR1 is MNHNS and CDR2 is SASEGT. V lost 8 bases and J lost 4; bases outside the gene matches: 8. The CDR3 loop spans 14 amino acids.

This rearrangement joins TRBV5-6 to TRBJ1-1; D is undetermined. Trimming left V 3 bases short and J 5 bases short, with 8 bases between. Germline loops: CDR1 SGHDT, CDR2 YYEEEE. This CDR3 spans 12 amino acids. The chain's CDR3 is CASSSFGTEAFF. The CDR3 coding sequence is TGTGCCAGCAGCTCGTTCGGGACTGAAGCTTTCTTT.

The genes are TRBV6-6 and TRBJ2-3; TRBD2 might be the D (6 bases). Germline loops: CDR1 MNHNY, CDR2 SVGAGI (reference sequence). This CDR3 spans 13 amino acids. V was pared by 10 bases and J by 1 base, with 12 bases between. Here the CDR3 DNA reads TGTGCCACAATAGCGGCAGGCACAGATACGCAGTATTTT. Translation gives CATIAAGTDTQYF.